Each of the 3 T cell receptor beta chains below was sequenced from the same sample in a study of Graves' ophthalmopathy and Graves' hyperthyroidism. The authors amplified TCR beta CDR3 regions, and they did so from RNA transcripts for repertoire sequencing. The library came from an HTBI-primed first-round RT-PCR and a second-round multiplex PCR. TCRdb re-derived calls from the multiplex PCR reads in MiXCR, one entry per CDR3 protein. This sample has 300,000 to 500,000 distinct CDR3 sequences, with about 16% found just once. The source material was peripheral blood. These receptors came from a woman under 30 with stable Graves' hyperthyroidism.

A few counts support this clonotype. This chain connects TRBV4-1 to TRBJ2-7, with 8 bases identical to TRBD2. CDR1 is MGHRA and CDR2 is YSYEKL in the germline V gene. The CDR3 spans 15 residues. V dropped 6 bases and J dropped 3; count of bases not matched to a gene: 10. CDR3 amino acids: CASRDTWRGDYEQYF. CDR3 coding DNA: TGCGCCAGCAGGGATACCTGGCGGGGGGACTACGAGCAGTACTTC.

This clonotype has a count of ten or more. The CDR3 reads CASSLTGNGNSPLHF. The CDR3 nucleotides are TGTGCCAGTAGCCTGACAGGGAATGGTAATTCACCCCTCCACTTT. The chain carries TRBV19 and TRBJ1-6; 7 bases match TRBD1. The junction had 8 bases not matched to a gene; V was cut back by 6 bases and J by 6 bases. The CDR3 is 15 residues long. Germline V CDR1 and CDR2: LNHDA, SQIVND (reference sequence).

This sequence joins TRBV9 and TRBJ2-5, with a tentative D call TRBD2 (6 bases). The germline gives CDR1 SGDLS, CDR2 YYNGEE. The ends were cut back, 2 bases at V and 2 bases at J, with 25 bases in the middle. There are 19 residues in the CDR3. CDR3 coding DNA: TGTGCCAGCAGCGTTAGTTTCGGGGGAGGACCCTGGGGTCAAGAGACCCAGTACTTC. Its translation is CASSVSFGGGPWGQETQYF.